The clone carrying this T cell receptor (beta chain) showed up just a few times. Its antigen is still unknown. Participants, patients aged 18 to 65, had newly diagnosed hyperthyroidism with a duration under 2 months. Per germline, CDR1 KGHDR and CDR2 SFDVKD. Trimming shortened V by 3 bases and J by 4 bases, and 12 bases separated the two germline ends. This CDR3 spans 15 amino acids. These data are taken from a study of T cells in Graves' hyperthyroidism and ophthalmopathy. Study-level points and caveats: Most thyroid-expanded clonotypes above 0.001 were also found in blood. The model anticipated ophthalmopathy a median 6.5 months pre-onset.

The CDR3 regions of TCR beta were amplified from RNA transcripts. With the HTBI primer set, the TCR CDR3 went through a first round of RT-PCR. MiXCR, run by TCRdb on the multiplex PCR reads, gives a single entry per CDR3 protein. The sample has 550,000 to 650,000 distinct CDR3 sequences, 14% seen once. Sequenced sample: blood. The chain links TRBV24-1 to TRBJ1-5; D unclear. This clonotype was obtained from a middle-aged woman with Graves' hyperthyroidism. The DNA for the CDR3 is TGTGCCACCAGTGATGGACGAGGAATAAATCAGCCCCAGCATTTT. Protein: CATSDGRGINQPQHF.